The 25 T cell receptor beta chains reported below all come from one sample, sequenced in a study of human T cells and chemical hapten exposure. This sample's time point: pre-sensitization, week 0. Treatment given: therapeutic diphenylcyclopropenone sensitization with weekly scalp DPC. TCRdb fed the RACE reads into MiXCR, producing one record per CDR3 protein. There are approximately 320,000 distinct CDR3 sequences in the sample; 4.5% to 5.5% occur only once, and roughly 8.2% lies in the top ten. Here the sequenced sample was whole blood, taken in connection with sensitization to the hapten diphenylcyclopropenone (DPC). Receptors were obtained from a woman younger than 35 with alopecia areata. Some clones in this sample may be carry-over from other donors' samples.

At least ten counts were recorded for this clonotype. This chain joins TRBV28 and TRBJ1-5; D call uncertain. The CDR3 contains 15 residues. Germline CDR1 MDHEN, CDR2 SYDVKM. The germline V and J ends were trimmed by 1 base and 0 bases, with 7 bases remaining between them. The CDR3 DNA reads TGTGCCAGCAGTTTATCGGACGGTAGCAATCAGCCCCAGCATTTT. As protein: CASSLSDGSNQPQHF.

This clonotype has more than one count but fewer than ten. The CDR3 nucleotides read TGTGCCAGCAGCTCCGGATGGCGTGAAAAACTGTTTTTT. It translates to CASSSGWREKLFF. The V gene is TRBV7-9, the J gene TRBJ1-4; unclear D gene. Per germline, CDR1 SEHNR and CDR2 FQNEAQ (reference sequence). The CDR3 is 13 amino acids. Trimming cost V 4 bases and J 7 bases, with 10 bases left between them.

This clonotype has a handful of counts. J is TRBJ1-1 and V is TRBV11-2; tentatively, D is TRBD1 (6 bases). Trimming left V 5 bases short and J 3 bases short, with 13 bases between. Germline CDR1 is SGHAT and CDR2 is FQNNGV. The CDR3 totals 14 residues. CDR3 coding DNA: TGTGCCAGCAGCCCGCGGCAGGGGTACACTGAAGCTTTCTTT. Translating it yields CASSPRQGYTEAFF.

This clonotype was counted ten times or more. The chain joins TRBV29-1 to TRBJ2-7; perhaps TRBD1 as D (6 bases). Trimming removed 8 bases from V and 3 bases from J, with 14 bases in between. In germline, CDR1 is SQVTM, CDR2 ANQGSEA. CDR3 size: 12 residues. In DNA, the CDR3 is TGCAGCTTCGCCGGGACAAGCTACGAGCAGTACTTC. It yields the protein CSFAGTSYEQYF.

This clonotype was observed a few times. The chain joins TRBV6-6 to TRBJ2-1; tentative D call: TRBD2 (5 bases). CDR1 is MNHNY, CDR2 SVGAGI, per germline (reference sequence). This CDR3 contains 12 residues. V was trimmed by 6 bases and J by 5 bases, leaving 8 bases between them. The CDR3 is CASRSGNNEQFF. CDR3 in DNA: TGTGCCAGCAGATCCGGGAACAATGAGCAGTTCTTC.

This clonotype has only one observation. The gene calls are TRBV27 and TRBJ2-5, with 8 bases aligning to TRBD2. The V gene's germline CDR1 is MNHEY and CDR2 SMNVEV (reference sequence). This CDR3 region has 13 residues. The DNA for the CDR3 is TGTGACAGTAAAAAACTAGCGGAAGAGACCCAGTACTTC. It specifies CDSKKLAEETQYF.

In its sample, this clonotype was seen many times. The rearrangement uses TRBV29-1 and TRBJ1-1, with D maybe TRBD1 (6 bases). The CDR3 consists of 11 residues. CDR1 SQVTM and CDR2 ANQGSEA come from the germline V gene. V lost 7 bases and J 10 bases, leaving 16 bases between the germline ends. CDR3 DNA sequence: TGCAGCGGGTATACAGGGACCCGAGCTTTCTTT. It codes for CSGYTGTRAFF.

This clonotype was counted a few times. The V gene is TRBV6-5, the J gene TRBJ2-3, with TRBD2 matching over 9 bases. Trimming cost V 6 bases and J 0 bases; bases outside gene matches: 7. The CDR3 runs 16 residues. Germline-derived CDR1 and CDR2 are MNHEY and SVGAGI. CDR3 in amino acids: CASRARGGPSTDTQYF. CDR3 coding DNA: TGTGCCAGCAGGGCGCGGGGGGGCCCTAGCACAGATACGCAGTATTTT.

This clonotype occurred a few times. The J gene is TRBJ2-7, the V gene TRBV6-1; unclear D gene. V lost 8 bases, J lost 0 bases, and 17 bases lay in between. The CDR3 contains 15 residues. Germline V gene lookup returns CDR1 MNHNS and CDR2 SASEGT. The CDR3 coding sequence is TGTGCCAGCGATTCCGGGTCAACCAACTCCTACGAGCAGTACTTC. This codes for CASDSGSTNSYEQYF.

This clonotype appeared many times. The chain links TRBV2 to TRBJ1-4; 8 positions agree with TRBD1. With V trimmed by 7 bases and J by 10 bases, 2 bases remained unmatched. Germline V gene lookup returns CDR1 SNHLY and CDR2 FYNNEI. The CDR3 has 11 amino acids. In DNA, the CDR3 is TGTGCCAGCAAGGACAGGGTAAAACTGTTTTTT. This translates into CASKDRVKLFF.

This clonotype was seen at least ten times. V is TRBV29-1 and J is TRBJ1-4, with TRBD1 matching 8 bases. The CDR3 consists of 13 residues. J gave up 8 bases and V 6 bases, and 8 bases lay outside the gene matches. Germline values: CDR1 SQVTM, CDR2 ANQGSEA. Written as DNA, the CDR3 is TGCAGCGTATTCCCCGGGACAGGCGAAAAACTGTTTTTT. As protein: CSVFPGTGEKLFF.

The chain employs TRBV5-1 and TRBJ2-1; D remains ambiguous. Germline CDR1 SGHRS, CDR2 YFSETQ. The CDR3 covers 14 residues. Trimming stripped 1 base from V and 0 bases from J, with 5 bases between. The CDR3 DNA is TGCGCCAGCAGCTTGAGTAACTCCTACAATGAGCAGTTCTTC. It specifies CASSLSNSYNEQFF.

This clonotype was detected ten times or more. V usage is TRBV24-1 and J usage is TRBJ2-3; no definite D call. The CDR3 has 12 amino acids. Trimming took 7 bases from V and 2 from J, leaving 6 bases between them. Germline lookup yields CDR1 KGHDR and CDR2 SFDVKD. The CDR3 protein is CATSENTDTQYF. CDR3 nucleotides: TGTGCCACCAGCGAGAACACAGATACGCAGTATTTT.

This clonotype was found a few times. CDR3 in DNA: TGTGCCAGCAGTTATCCAACAGGGGGGGACTTGAACACTGAAGCTTTCTTT. Its translation is CASSYPTGGDLNTEAFF. This chain links TRBV6-2 or TRBV6-3 with TRBJ1-1; 8 bases are shared with TRBD1. V was clipped by 3 bases and J by 0 bases; unmatched bases: 9. This CDR3 has 17 amino acids. The germline gives CDR1 MNHEY, CDR2 SVGEGT.

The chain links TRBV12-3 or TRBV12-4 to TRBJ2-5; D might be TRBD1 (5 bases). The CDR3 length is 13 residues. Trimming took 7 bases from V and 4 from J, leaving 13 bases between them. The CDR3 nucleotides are TGTGCCAGCAAAGGGGCAGTCGGAGAGACCCAGTACTTC. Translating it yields CASKGAVGETQYF.

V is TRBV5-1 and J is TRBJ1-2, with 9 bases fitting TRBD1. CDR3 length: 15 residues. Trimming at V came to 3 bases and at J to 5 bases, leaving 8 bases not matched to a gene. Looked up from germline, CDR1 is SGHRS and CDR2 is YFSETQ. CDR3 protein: CASSSRQGVNYGYTF. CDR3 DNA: TGCGCCAGCAGCTCGAGACAGGGGGTAAATTATGGCTACACCTTC. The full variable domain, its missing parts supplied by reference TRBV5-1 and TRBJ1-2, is KAGVTQTPRYLIKTRGQQVTLSCSPISGHRSVSWYQQTPGQGLQFLFEYFSETQRNKGNFPGRFSGRQFSNSRSEMNVSTLELGDSALYLCASSSRQGVNYGYTFGSGTRLTVV.

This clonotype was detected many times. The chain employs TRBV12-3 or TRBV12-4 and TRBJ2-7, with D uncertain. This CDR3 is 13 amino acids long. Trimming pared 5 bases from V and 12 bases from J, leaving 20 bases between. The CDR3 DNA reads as TGTGCCAGCAGTCCCACCCCCACCGCAGGCCCGTACTTC. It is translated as CASSPTPTAGPYF.

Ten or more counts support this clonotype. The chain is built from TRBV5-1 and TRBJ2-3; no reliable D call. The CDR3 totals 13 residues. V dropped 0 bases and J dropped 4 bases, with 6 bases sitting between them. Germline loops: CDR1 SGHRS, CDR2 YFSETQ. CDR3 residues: CASSLEGSDTQYF. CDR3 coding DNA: TGCGCCAGCAGCTTGGAAGGGTCAGATACGCAGTATTTT. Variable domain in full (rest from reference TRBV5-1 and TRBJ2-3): KAGVTQTPRYLIKTRGQQVTLSCSPISGHRSVSWYQQTPGQGLQFLFEYFSETQRNKGNFPGRFSGRQFSNSRSEMNVSTLELGDSALYLCASSLEGSDTQYFGPGTRLTVL.

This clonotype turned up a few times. This CDR3 reads CASSMTGRQPQHF. CDR3 in DNA: TGTGCCAGCAGTATGACAGGTAGGCAGCCCCAGCATTTT. V is TRBV27 and J is TRBJ1-5; D might be TRBD1 (6 bases). V lost 5 bases and J 7 bases, leaving 12 bases between the germline ends. The germline V gene encodes CDR1 MNHEY and CDR2 SMNVEV (reference sequence). This CDR3 has 13 amino acids.

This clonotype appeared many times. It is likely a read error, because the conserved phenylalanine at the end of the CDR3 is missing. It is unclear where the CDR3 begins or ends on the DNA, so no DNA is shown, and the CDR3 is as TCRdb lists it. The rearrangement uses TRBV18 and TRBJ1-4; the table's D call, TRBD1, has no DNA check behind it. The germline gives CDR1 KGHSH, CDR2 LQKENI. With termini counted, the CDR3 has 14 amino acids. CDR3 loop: CASSPDGGGGVYPS.

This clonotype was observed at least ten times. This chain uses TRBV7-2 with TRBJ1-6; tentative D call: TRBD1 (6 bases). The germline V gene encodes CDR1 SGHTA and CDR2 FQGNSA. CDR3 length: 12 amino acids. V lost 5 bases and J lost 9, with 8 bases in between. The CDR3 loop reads CASSGGASPLHF. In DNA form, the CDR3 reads TGTGCCAGCAGCGGGGGCGCTTCACCCCTCCACTTT. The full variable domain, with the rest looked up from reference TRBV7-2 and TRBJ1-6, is GAGVSQSPSNKVTEKGKDVELRCDPISGHTALYWYRQSLGQGLEFLIYFQGNSAPDKSGLPSDRFSAERTGGSVSTLTIQRTQQEDSAVYLCASSGGASPLHFGNGTRLTVT.

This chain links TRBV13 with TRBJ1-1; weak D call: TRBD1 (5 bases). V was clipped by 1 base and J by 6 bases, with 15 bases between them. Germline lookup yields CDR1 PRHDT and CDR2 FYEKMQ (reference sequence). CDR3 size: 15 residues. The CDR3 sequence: CASSLAAGPGAEAFF. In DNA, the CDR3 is TGTGCCAGCAGCTTAGCCGCCGGGCCGGGGGCTGAAGCTTTCTTT.

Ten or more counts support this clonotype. CDR3 bases: TGTGCCAGCAGCTCGGCTCCGGAGACCCAGTACTTC. It codes for CASSSAPETQYF. This chain connects TRBV7-9 to TRBJ2-5; D gene ambiguous. V was clipped by 4 bases and J by 5 bases, with 8 bases between them. CDR3 length: 12 amino acids. Germline assignment: CDR1 SEHNR and CDR2 FQNEAQ (reference sequence).

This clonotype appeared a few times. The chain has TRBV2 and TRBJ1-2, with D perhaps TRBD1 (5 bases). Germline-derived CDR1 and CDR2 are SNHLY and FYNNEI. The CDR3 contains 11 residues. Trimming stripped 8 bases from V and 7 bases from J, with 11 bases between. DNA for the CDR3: TGTGCCAGCGGGAGGGACCGTGGCTACACCTTC. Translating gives CASGRDRGYTF.

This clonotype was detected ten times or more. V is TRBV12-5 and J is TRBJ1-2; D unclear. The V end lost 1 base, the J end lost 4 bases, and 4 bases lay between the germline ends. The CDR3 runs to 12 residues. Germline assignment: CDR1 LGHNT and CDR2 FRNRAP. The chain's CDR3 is CASGLEGYGYTF. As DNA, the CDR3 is TGTGCTAGTGGTTTGGAGGGCTATGGCTACACCTTC. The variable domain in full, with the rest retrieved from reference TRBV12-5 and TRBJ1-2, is DARVTQTPRHKVTEMGQEVTMRCQPILGHNTVFWYRQTMMQGLELLAYFRNRAPLDDSGMPKDRFSAEMPDATLATLKIQPSEPRDSAVYFCASGLEGYGYTFGSGTRLTVV.